This T cell receptor (beta chain) was sequenced in a study of CD8 T cells in Susac syndrome (dated by TCRdb to about 2019). Concerning the study at large: Among the sequenced Susac syndrome patients, five or six had clinically active disease and eight were in clinical remission. Clonality of the CD8+ T cell repertoire was compared between more than 9 healthy donors, roughly 14 Susac syndrome patients and around 16 multiple sclerosis patients. The study used repertoire sequencing to test whether antigen drove CD8+ T cell activation and differentiation in Susac syndrome. At blood withdrawal, Susac syndrome patients were therapy-naive, treated with corticosteroids (with IVIg additionally given to some), or treated with IVIg alone.

On this clonotype: The antigen it binds to is not known. No qualities accompany the bases; no much larger clone lies one base away.

The germline V gene (reference sequence) sets CDR1 to DFQATT and CDR2 to SNEGSKA. V drops 8 bases and J drops 2 bases, leaving 16 bases in between. The CDR3 spans 13 residues, from the cysteine through the phenylalanine. Left in the record is the CDR3 DNA by itself, 39 bases read in frame from the first base. Peripheral blood CD8+ and CD4+ T cells from healthy donors, Susac syndrome patients and multiple sclerosis patients were profiled by high-throughput TCR beta sequencing. The Susac syndrome patients fulfilled recently defined diagnostic criteria for either definite or probable disease. CD8+ TEMRA cells were enriched by FACS, while bulk CD8+ and CD4+ T cells were purified by magnetic negative isolation. Blood was drawn into EDTA tubes, processed within 24 hours, and PBMCs were isolated by density gradient centrifugation. PBMCs intended for TCR sequencing were cryopreserved in liquid nitrogen and were subsequently thawed in a 37 degrees C water bath. The sorted or isolated CD4+, CD8+ and CD8+ TEMRA cells reached a purity of at least 90%.

What the study reported, not specific to this receptor: Around 15 Susac-specific public clones were identified in the total CD8+ repertoire, and roughly five Susac-specific public clones were identified in the CD8+ TEMRA repertoire. Clonal expansion was seen in Susac syndrome CD8+ repertoires, peaking in CD8+ TEMRA cells and being greater in clinically active patients than in remitting ones. The TCR sequencing and HLA analysis was acknowledged to have included a relatively small number of individuals.

RNA was extracted using the RNeasy kit, and roughly 0.5 to 1 ug of the RNA was reverse transcribed with random hexamers. The immunoSEQ multiplex PCR assay, covering 54 Vbeta and 13 Jbeta segments, was used to amplify TCR beta CDR3 regions. PCR amplification bias was corrected using a synthetic template baseline for primer optimization and computational correction. Processing in the source paper ran as follows. Reads were annotated to V, D and J genes per IMGT and analyzed with immunoSEQ Analyzer, keeping only productive sequences. Clonality was computed as one minus Shannon entropy normalized by log2 of the number of productive unique sequences. For each patient and control, public and private clones were evaluated among the 100 most prevalent clones. Susac-specific clones were defined as absent from healthy and MS cohorts, 800 to 1,200 published viral clones and other ImmuneACCESS disease sequences. TCRdb cleaned the public reads at Q25 with fastp, built clones with MiXCR and kept in-frame beta chains. Each entry is one CDR3 protein sequence, shown with its most common DNA and genes. These V and J calls derive from TCRdb rather than the authors' analysis. The sample yields approximately 83,000 distinct CDR3 sequences; 94% were counted once. The ten biggest clones cover approximately 1% of the sample.

The chain links TRBV20-1 with TRBJ2-7, with the D gene uncertain. Sequences were obtained from CD8+ T cells from PBMCs. The clonotype comes from a human donor with Susac syndrome. The bases read TGCAGTACTCGCGGAACGGCGACCTACGAGCAGTACTTC. This translates into CSTRGTATYEQYF.